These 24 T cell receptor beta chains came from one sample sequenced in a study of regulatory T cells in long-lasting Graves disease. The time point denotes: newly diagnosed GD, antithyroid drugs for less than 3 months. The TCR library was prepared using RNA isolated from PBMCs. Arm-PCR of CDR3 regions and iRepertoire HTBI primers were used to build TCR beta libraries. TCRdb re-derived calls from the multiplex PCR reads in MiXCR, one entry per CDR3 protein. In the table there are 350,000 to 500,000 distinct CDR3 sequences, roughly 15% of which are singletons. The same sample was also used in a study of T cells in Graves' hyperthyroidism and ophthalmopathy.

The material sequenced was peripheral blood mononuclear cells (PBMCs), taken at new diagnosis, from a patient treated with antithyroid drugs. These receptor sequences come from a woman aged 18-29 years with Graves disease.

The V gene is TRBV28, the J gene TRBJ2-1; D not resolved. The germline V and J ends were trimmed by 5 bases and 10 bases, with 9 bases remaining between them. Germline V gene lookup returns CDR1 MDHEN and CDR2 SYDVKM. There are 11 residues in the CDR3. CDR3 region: CASSRNYEQFF. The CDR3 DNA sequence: TGTGCCAGCAGTCGAAACTACGAGCAGTTCTTC.

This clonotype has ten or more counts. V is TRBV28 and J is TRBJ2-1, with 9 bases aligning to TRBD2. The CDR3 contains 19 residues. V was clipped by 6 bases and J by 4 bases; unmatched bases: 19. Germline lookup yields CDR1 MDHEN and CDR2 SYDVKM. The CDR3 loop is CASSSRGSGSAPLYNEQFF. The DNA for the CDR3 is TGTGCCAGCAGCTCCCGGGGTAGCGGGAGTGCCCCTCTTTACAATGAGCAGTTCTTC. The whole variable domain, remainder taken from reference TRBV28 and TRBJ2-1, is DVKVTQSSRYLVKRTGEKVFLECVQDMDHENMFWYRQDPGLGLRLIYFSYDVKMKEKGDIPEGYSVSREKKERFSLILESASTNQTSMYLCASSSRGSGSAPLYNEQFFGPGTRLTVL.

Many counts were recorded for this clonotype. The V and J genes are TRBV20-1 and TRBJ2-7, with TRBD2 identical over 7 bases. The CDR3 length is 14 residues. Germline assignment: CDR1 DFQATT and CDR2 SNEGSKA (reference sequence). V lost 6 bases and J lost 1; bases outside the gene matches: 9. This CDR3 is CSATSATRSYEQYF. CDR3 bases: TGCAGTGCCACTAGCGCGACTCGGTCCTACGAGCAGTACTTC.

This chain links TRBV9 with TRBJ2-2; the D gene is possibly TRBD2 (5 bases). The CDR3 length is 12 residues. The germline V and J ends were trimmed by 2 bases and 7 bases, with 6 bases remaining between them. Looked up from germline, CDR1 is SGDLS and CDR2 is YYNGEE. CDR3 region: CASSVGVGELFF. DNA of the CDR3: TGTGCCAGCAGCGTCGGGGTCGGGGAGCTGTTTTTT.

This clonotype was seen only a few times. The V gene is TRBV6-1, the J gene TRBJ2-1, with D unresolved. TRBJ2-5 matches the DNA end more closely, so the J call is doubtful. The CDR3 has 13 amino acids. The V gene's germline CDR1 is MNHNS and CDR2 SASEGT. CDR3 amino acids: CASSTEPGETQYF. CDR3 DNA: TGTGCCAGCAGTACGGAACCCGGAGAGACCCAGTACTTC.

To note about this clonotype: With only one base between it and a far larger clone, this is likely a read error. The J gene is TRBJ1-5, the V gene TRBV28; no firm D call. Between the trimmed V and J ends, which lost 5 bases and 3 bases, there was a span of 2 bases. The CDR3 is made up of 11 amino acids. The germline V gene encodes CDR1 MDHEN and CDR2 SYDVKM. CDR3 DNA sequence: TGTGCCAGCAGTCACAATCAGCCCCAGCATTTT. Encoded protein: CASSHNQPQHF.

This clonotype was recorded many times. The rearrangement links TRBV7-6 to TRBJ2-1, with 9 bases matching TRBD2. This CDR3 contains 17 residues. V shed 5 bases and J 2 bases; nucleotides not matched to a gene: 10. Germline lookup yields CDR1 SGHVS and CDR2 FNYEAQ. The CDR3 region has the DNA TGTGCCAGCAGCCCGTGGACTAGCGCAGCGACCTACAATGAGCAGTTCTTC. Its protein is CASSPWTSAATYNEQFF.

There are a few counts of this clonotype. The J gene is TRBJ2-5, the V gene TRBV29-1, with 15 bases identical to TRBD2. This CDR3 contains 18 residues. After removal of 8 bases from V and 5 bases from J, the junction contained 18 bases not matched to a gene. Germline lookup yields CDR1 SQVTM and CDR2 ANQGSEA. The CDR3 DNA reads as TGCAGCAACCCCAGGCTGTGGACTAGCGGGAGGGCCTTCGAGACCCAGTACTTC. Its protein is CSNPRLWTSGRAFETQYF.

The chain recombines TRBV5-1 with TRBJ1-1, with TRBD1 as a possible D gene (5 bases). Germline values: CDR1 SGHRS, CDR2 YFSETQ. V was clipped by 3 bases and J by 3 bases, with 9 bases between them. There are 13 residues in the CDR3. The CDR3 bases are TGCGCCAGCAGCTCGGACACCTACACTGAAGCTTTCTTT. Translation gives CASSSDTYTEAFF.

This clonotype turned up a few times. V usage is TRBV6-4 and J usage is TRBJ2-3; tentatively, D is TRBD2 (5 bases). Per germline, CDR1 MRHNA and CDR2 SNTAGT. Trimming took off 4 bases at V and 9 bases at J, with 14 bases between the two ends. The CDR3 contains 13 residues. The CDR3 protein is CASSAVERGTQYF. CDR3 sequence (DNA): TGTGCCAGCAGTGCCGTAGAAAGAGGGACGCAGTATTTT.

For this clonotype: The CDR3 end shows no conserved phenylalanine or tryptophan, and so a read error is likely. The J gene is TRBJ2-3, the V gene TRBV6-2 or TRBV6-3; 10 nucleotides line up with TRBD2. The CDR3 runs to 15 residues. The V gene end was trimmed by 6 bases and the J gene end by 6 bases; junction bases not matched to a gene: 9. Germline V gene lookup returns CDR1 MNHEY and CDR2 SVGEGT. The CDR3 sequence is CASRPPAGGGDTQYL. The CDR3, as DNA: TGTGCCAGCAGACCCCCAGCGGGAGGGGGTGATACGCAGTATCTT.

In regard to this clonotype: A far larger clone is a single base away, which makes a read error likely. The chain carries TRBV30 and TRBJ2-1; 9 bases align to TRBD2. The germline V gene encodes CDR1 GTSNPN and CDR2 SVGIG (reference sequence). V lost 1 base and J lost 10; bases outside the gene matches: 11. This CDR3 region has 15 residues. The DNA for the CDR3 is TGTGCCTGGAGTGGGGCTAGCGGGAATGTCTACGAGCAGTTCTTC. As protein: CAWSGASGNVYEQFF.

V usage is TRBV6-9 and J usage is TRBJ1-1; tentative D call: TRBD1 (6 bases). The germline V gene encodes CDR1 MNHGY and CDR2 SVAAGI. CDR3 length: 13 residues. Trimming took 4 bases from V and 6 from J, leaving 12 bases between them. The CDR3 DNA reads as TGTGCCAGCAGTTTCGGGGGCGCCGCTGAAGCTTTCTTT. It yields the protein CASSFGGAAEAFF.

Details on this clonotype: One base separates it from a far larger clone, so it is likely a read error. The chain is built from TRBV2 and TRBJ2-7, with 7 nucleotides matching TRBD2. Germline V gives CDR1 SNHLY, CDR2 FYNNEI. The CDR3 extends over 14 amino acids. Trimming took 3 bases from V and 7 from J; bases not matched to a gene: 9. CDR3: CASSEVASGKEQYF. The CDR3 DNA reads TGTGCCAGCAGTGAGGTGGCTAGCGGTAAAGAGCAGTACTTC.

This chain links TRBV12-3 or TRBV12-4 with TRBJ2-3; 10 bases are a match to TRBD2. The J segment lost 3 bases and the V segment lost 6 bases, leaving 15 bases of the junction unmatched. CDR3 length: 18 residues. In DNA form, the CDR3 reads TGTGCCAGCAGCTCCCCGAGGACTAGCGGAGTTTTAACAGATACGCAGTATTTT. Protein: CASSSPRTSGVLTDTQYF.

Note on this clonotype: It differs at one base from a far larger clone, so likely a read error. The CDR3 loop reads CASSPHRAPYNEQSF. In nucleotides, the CDR3 is TGTGCCAGCAGTCCCCACAGGGCCCCCTACAATGAGCAGTCCTTC. The genes are TRBV2 and TRBJ2-5; weak D call: TRBD1 (6 bases). Germline assignment: CDR1 SNHLY and CDR2 FYNNEI. This CDR3 contains 15 residues.

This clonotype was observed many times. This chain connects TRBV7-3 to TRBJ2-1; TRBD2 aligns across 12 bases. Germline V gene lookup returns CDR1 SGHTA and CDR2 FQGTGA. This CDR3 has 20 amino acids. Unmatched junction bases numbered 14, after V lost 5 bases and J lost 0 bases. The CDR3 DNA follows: TGTGCCAGCAGCGGGGGGGTGGGGACTAGCGGGCAGAGCTCCTACAATGAGCAGTTCTTC. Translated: CASSGGVGTSGQSSYNEQFF.

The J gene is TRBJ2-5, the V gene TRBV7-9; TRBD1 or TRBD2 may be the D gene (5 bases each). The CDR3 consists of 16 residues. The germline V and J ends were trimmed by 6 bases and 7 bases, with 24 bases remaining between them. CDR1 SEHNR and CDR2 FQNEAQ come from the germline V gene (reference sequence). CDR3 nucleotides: TGTGCCAGCAGTCTTCCGGGACCCGCCATGGGGAGGACCCAGTACTTC. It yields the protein CASSLPGPAMGRTQYF.

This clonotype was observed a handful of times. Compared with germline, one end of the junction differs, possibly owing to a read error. CDR3 amino acids: CASSPHSGTAQNIQYF. DNA of the CDR3: TGTGCCAGCTCACCTCATTCCGGGACAGCCCAAAACATTCAGTACTTC. This chain joins TRBV18 and TRBJ2-4; TRBD1 matches 7 bases. CDR1 and CDR2 (germline): KGHSH, LQKENI. This CDR3 contains 16 residues.

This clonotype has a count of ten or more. CDR3 in amino acids: CATSREGQLYNEQFF. CDR3 coding DNA: TGTGCCACCAGCAGAGAGGGACAGCTATACAATGAGCAGTTCTTC. The chain couples TRBV15 to TRBJ2-1; 7 bases map to TRBD1. Germline CDR1 reads LNHNV; CDR2 reads YYDKDF (reference sequence). The CDR3 has 15 residues. Unmatched junction bases numbered 3, after V lost 0 bases and J lost 4 bases.

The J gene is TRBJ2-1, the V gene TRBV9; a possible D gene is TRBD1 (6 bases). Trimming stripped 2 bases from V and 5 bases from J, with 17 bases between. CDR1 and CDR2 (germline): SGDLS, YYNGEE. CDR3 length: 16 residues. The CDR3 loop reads CASSVSTGTTDNEQFF. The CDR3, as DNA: TGTGCCAGCAGCGTCTCAACCGGGACAACCGACAATGAGCAGTTCTTC.

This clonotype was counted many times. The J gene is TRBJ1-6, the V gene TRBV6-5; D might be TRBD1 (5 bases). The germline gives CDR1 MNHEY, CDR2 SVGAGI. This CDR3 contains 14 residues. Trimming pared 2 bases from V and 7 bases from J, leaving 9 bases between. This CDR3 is CASSYAGQNSPLHF. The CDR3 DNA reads TGTGCCAGCAGTTACGCGGGGCAGAATTCACCCCTCCACTTT.

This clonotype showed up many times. The CDR3 reads CASRIPSKAEAFF. In nucleotides, the CDR3 is TGTGCCAGTAGGATACCCTCCAAGGCGGAGGCTTTCTTT. The chain joins TRBV28 to TRBJ1-1; no definite D call. CDR3 size: 13 residues. Deletions cut 9 bases from V and 11 bases from J, with 22 bases between. Germline CDR1 MDHEN, CDR2 SYDVKM.

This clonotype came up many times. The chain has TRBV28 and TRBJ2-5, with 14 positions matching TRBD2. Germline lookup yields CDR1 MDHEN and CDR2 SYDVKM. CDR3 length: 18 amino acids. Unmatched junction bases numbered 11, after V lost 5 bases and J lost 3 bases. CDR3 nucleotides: TGTGCCAGCAGTGCCCCCGCGCCGGGACTAGCGGGAGAAGAGACCCAGTACTTC. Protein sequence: CASSAPAPGLAGEETQYF.